The 3 T cell receptor beta chains listed next were all sequenced from one sample in a study of cytomegalovirus exposure and HLA in healthy donors. PCR used 60 Vbeta primers and 13 Jbeta primers. Generated by immunoSEQ multiplex PCR, the TCRdb table keeps only in-frame clones and is missing some. The table lists about 190,000 clones, 65% to 80% of them singletons. The sample comprised PBMCs. These receptors were collected from a man aged 30-40 years in good health and CMV-seropositive.

The chain has TRBV6-1 and TRBJ2-4, with D maybe TRBD1 (6 bases). V was pared by 2 bases and J by 5 bases, with 16 bases between. The CDR3 totals 16 residues. CDR1 and CDR2 (germline): MNHNS, SASEGT. DNA of the CDR3: TGTGCCAGCAGTGAATCCAGGAGACAGGTTGAAAACATTCAGTACTTC. This codes for CASSESRRQVENIQYF.

V gene TRBV5-1 combines with J gene TRBJ1-2; 8 bases match TRBD1. Losses at the gene ends were 2 bases for V and 8 bases for J; bases not matched to a gene: 8. Germline lookup yields CDR1 SGHRS and CDR2 YFSETQ. The CDR3 has 14 residues. The CDR3 region has the DNA TGCGCCAGCAGCTTCTCCGGGACAGGCCTGGGCTACACCTTC. Translating gives CASSFSGTGLGYTF.

This clone was observed once. The chain has TRBV9 and TRBJ2-2; perhaps TRBD2 as D (7 bases). This CDR3 is built from 19 residues. Per germline, CDR1 SGDLS and CDR2 YYNGEE. The V end was cut by 0 bases, the J end by 4 bases, with 22 bases between. In nucleotides, the CDR3 is TGTGCCAGCAGCGTAGCCCCTCAGGGGTGGGGGGGGGCCACCGGGGAGCTGTTTTTT. Protein: CASSVAPQGWGGATGELFF.